These T cell receptor beta chains were read from a single sample in a study of immune heterogeneity within non-small cell lung tumors. TCRdb ran MiXCR on the multiplex PCR reads and lists one entry per CDR3 protein. The sample carries fewer than 8,000 distinct CDR3 sequences, around a fifth recorded once. What was sequenced was lung tumor tissue. Receptor source: a man between 65 and 79 years old with non-small cell lung cancer. The CDR3 runs from the conserved cysteine through the conserved F or W. The order of the fields is D gene, V gene, J gene, clone size, CDR3 protein, CDR3 DNA. A D gene is named only where the DNA matches it firmly. Clone sizes are given selectively: once, few, many, or a class where the clone is expanded.

d_gene: .; v_gene: TRBV4-1; j_gene: TRBJ1-2; abundance: medium-sized; CDR3aa: CASSQVWGNYGYTF; CDR3nt: TGCGCCAGCAGCCAAGTTTGGGGTAACTATGGCTACACCTTC
d_gene: .; v_gene: TRBV6-1; j_gene: TRBJ2-2; abundance: few; CDR3aa: CASSFANTGELFF; CDR3nt: TGTGCCAGCAGTTTTGCGAACACCGGGGAGCTGTTTTTT
d_gene: .; v_gene: TRBV6-4; j_gene: TRBJ1-1; abundance: .; CDR3aa: CASKKEDSLNTEAFF; CDR3nt: TGTGCCAGCAAAAAGGAGGACAGCTTGAACACTGAAGCTTTCTTT
d_gene: .; v_gene: TRBV11-2; j_gene: TRBJ1-6; abundance: large; CDR3aa: CASSLYLDSNSPLHF; CDR3nt: TGTGCCAGCAGCTTATATCTAGATTCTAATTCACCCCTCCACTTT
d_gene: TRBD2; v_gene: TRBV24-1; j_gene: TRBJ2-3; abundance: medium-sized; CDR3aa: CATQPTSALYPDTQYF; CDR3nt: TGTGCCACCCAACCAACTAGCGCCCTGTACCCAGATACGCAGTATTTT
d_gene: .; v_gene: TRBV19; j_gene: TRBJ2-2; abundance: few; CDR3aa: CASRTESNTGELFF; CDR3nt: TGTGCCAGTCGGACAGAATCGAACACCGGGGAGCTGTTTTTT
d_gene: .; v_gene: TRBV7-2; j_gene: TRBJ2-1; abundance: .; CDR3aa: CASSLDSSYNEQFF; CDR3nt: TGTGCCAGCAGCTTAGACAGCTCCTACAATGAGCAGTTCTTC
d_gene: TRBD2; v_gene: TRBV12-3/TRBV12-4; j_gene: TRBJ2-7; abundance: medium-sized; CDR3aa: CASSFWRGALNEQYF; CDR3nt: TGTGCCAGCAGTTTTTGGCGGGGGGCTCTAAACGAGCAGTACTTC
d_gene: .; v_gene: TRBV27; j_gene: TRBJ1-6; abundance: medium-sized; CDR3aa: CASSLDARLTYNSPLHF; CDR3nt: TGTGCCAGCAGTTTGGATGCACGACTCACCTATAATTCACCCCTCCACTTT
d_gene: TRBD2; v_gene: TRBV19; j_gene: TRBJ2-1; abundance: few; CDR3aa: CASSGETSGRGNEQFF; CDR3nt: TGTGCCAGTAGTGGGGAGACTAGCGGGAGGGGGAATGAGCAGTTCTTC
d_gene: .; v_gene: TRBV7-9; j_gene: TRBJ2-2; abundance: medium-sized; CDR3aa: CASSPEGEAGELFF; CDR3nt: TGTGCCAGCAGTCCGGAAGGAGAGGCCGGGGAGCTGTTTTTT
d_gene: .; v_gene: TRBV4-1; j_gene: TRBJ2-5; abundance: once; CDR3aa: CASSQAQGQETQYF; CDR3nt: TGCGCCAGCAGCCAAGCGCAGGGGCAAGAGACCCAGTACTTC
d_gene: .; v_gene: TRBV2; j_gene: TRBJ1-1; abundance: medium-sized; CDR3aa: CAYRGQSSPQNTEAFF; CDR3nt: TGTGCCTATCGAGGACAGTCCAGCCCTCAGAACACTGAAGCTTTCTTT
d_gene: .; v_gene: TRBV11-2; j_gene: TRBJ2-5; abundance: many; CDR3aa: CASSRSSRETQYF; CDR3nt: TGTGCCAGCAGCCGAAGCAGTAGGGAGACCCAGTACTTC
d_gene: TRBD2; v_gene: TRBV28; j_gene: TRBJ2-7; abundance: .; CDR3aa: CASSSTSGRYEWYEQYF; CDR3nt: TGTGCCAGCAGTTCCACTAGCGGGAGATATGAATGGTACGAGCAGTACTTC
d_gene: .; v_gene: TRBV12-3/TRBV12-4; j_gene: TRBJ2-7; abundance: large; CDR3aa: CASTSPVSSEQYF; CDR3nt: TGTGCCAGCACTTCGCCCGTGTCGAGCGAGCAGTACTTC
d_gene: .; v_gene: TRBV5-4; j_gene: TRBJ2-7; abundance: medium-sized; CDR3aa: CASKQAWDESYEQYF; CDR3nt: TGTGCCAGCAAACAGGCCTGGGATGAATCCTACGAGCAGTACTTC
d_gene: .; v_gene: TRBV20-1; j_gene: TRBJ1-6; abundance: medium-sized; CDR3aa: CSARQPEGSPLHF; CDR3nt: TGCAGTGCTAGACAGCCCGAGGGTTCACCCCTCCACTTT
d_gene: .; v_gene: TRBV27; j_gene: TRBJ2-7; abundance: medium-sized; CDR3aa: CASRTTSSYEQYF; CDR3nt: TGTGCCAGCAGGACGACTAGCTCCTACGAGCAGTACTTC
d_gene: .; v_gene: TRBV18; j_gene: TRBJ2-2; abundance: medium-sized; CDR3aa: CASSPPVGRSTGELFF; CDR3nt: TGTGCCAGCTCACCACCGGTTGGGCGTAGCACCGGGGAGCTGTTTTTT
d_gene: TRBD1; v_gene: TRBV7-2; j_gene: TRBJ1-5; abundance: many; CDR3aa: CASSSPTGAQPQHF; CDR3nt: TGTGCCAGCAGCTCCCCGACAGGGGCTCAGCCCCAGCATTTT
d_gene: TRBD2; v_gene: TRBV19; j_gene: TRBJ2-3; abundance: .; CDR3aa: CATSNSGGDTQYF; CDR3nt: TGTGCCACGTCAAATAGCGGGGGGGATACGCAGTATTTT
d_gene: .; v_gene: TRBV4-1; j_gene: TRBJ1-2; abundance: medium-sized; CDR3aa: CASSQPWGRGVFGYTF; CDR3nt: TGCGCCAGCAGCCAACCCTGGGGCAGGGGCGTGTTCGGCTACACCTTC
d_gene: TRBD2; v_gene: TRBV28; j_gene: TRBJ2-7; abundance: .; CDR3aa: CASSLRREGTLVEEQYF; CDR3nt: TGTGCCAGCAGTTTACGGCGGGAGGGAACGTTGGTAGAAGAGCAGTACTTC
d_gene: TRBD1; v_gene: TRBV7-2; j_gene: TRBJ1-4; abundance: .; CDR3aa: CASSWDSSNEKLFF; CDR3nt: TGTGCCAGCAGCTGGGACAGCTCAAATGAAAAACTGTTTTTT
d_gene: TRBD2; v_gene: TRBV28; j_gene: TRBJ2-2; abundance: .; CDR3aa: CGSGGGARGPDDTANTGELFF; CDR3nt: TGTGGCTCGGGGGGGGGTGCCCGGGGCCCTGACGATACCGCGAACACCGGGGAGCTGTTTTTT
d_gene: TRBD2; v_gene: TRBV20-1; j_gene: TRBJ2-1; abundance: medium-sized; CDR3aa: CSASSGGYNEQFF; CDR3nt: TGCAGTGCCTCCAGCGGGGGGTACAATGAGCAGTTCTTC
d_gene: .; v_gene: TRBV2; j_gene: TRBJ2-7; abundance: medium-sized; CDR3aa: CASSGGQDEQYF; CDR3nt: TGTGCCAGCAGCGGGGGACAAGACGAGCAGTACTTC
d_gene: .; v_gene: TRBV28; j_gene: TRBJ1-2; abundance: .; CDR3aa: CASPVVGFGYTF; CDR3nt: TGTGCCAGCCCTGTAGTGGGTTTCGGCTACACCTTC
d_gene: TRBD1; v_gene: TRBV20-1; j_gene: TRBJ1-2; abundance: medium-sized; CDR3aa: CSASWDRENYGYTF; CDR3nt: TGCAGTGCTAGTTGGGACAGGGAAAACTATGGCTACACCTTC
d_gene: .; v_gene: TRBV11-2; j_gene: TRBJ2-5; abundance: medium-sized; CDR3aa: CASSLGKQNRETQYF; CDR3nt: TGTGCCAGCAGCTTAGGCAAACAAAATAGAGAGACCCAGTACTTC
d_gene: TRBD2; v_gene: TRBV15; j_gene: TRBJ2-5; abundance: .; CDR3aa: CATSGGLAGGGLETQYF; CDR3nt: TGTGCCACCAGCGGCGGACTAGCGGGGGGGGGGTTAGAGACCCAGTACTTC
d_gene: TRBD1; v_gene: TRBV7-9; j_gene: TRBJ2-7; abundance: many; CDR3aa: CASSAGTGPYEQYF; CDR3nt: TGTGCCAGCAGCGCCGGGACAGGGCCCTACGAGCAGTACTTC
d_gene: TRBD1; v_gene: TRBV10-2; j_gene: TRBJ2-2; abundance: many; CDR3aa: CASSESRDRGTGELFF; CDR3nt: TGCGCCAGCAGTGAGTCGAGGGACAGGGGGACCGGGGAGCTGTTTTTT
d_gene: .; v_gene: TRBV6-1; j_gene: TRBJ2-3; abundance: medium-sized; CDR3aa: CASSYSSLDTQYF; CDR3nt: TGTGCCAGCAGCTACTCCTCGCTGGATACGCAGTATTTT
d_gene: .; v_gene: TRBV7-8; j_gene: TRBJ1-3; abundance: medium-sized; CDR3aa: CASSSRGPTGNTIYF; CDR3nt: TGTGCCAGCAGCTCCCGGGGGCCCACCGGAAACACCATATATTTT
d_gene: .; v_gene: TRBV11-3; j_gene: TRBJ2-3; abundance: many; CDR3aa: CASSPGWAGSTDTQYF; CDR3nt: TGTGCCAGCAGCCCGGGGTGGGCAGGCAGCACAGATACGCAGTATTTT
d_gene: .; v_gene: TRBV5-1; j_gene: TRBJ1-6; abundance: medium-sized; CDR3aa: CASSEGNRTPLTLHF; CDR3nt: TGCGCCAGCAGCGAGGGAAACAGGACCCCGTTGACCCTCCACTTT
d_gene: .; v_gene: TRBV19; j_gene: TRBJ1-2; abundance: medium-sized; CDR3aa: CASSKIRNPNYGYTF; CDR3nt: TGTGCCAGTAGTAAAATCAGGAACCCTAACTATGGCTACACCTTC
d_gene: .; v_gene: TRBV20-1; j_gene: TRBJ1-2; abundance: .; CDR3aa: CSGRHSSYGYTF; CDR3nt: TGCAGTGGCAGGCACAGCTCCTATGGCTACACCTTC
d_gene: .; v_gene: TRBV20-1; j_gene: TRBJ1-5; abundance: medium-sized; CDR3aa: CSASYLGQEYGQPQHF; CDR3nt: TGCAGTGCTTCCTACCTCGGGCAGGAGTACGGTCAGCCCCAGCATTTT
d_gene: .; v_gene: TRBV19; j_gene: TRBJ2-4; abundance: many; CDR3aa: CASSSATGTLQYF; CDR3nt: TGTGCCAGTAGTAGCGCTACCGGGACCCTTCAGTACTTC
d_gene: TRBD1; v_gene: TRBV5-4; j_gene: TRBJ2-1; abundance: few; CDR3aa: CASSFKTGTGSPNEQFF; CDR3nt: TGTGCCAGCAGCTTTAAAACCGGGACAGGGAGTCCCAATGAGCAGTTCTTC
d_gene: .; v_gene: TRBV5-6; j_gene: TRBJ2-2; abundance: once; CDR3aa: CASSLLAPGELFF; CDR3nt: TGTGCCAGCAGCCTCCTAGCTCCTGGGGAGCTGTTTTTT
d_gene: .; v_gene: TRBV10-3; j_gene: TRBJ1-2; abundance: medium-sized; CDR3aa: CAISQEGSNGYTF; CDR3nt: TGTGCCATCAGTCAGGAGGGGAGTAATGGCTACACCTTC
d_gene: TRBD2; v_gene: TRBV10-1; j_gene: TRBJ2-2; abundance: medium-sized; CDR3aa: CASSEGLAGAGELFF; CDR3nt: TGCGCCAGCAGTGAGGGACTAGCGGGAGCAGGGGAGCTGTTTTTT
d_gene: TRBD1; v_gene: TRBV19; j_gene: TRBJ1-2; abundance: medium-sized; CDR3aa: CASTTGQEYYGYTF; CDR3nt: TGTGCCAGTACCACCGGACAGGAATACTATGGCTACACCTTC
d_gene: TRBD1; v_gene: TRBV5-1; j_gene: TRBJ1-2; abundance: once; CDR3aa: CASSSEGAYGNTF; CDR3nt: TGCGCCAGCAGCTCGGAGGGGGCCTATGGCAACACCTTC
d_gene: .; v_gene: TRBV4-2; j_gene: TRBJ1-1; abundance: few; CDR3aa: CASSRTVSYSEAFF; CDR3nt: TGTGCCAGCAGCCGAACAGTTAGTTATAGTGAAGCTTTCTTT
d_gene: TRBD2; v_gene: TRBV4-1; j_gene: TRBJ2-3; abundance: few; CDR3aa: CASSQDASAGGGADTQYF; CDR3nt: TGCGCCAGCAGCCAAGACGCGTCAGCGGGGGGAGGGGCGGATACGCAGTATTTT
d_gene: TRBD2; v_gene: TRBV20-1; j_gene: TRBJ2-2; abundance: .; CDR3aa: CSATRGGGTGELFF; CDR3nt: TGCAGTGCTACGCGGGGGGGTGGCACCGGGGAGCTGTTTTTT
d_gene: .; v_gene: TRBV6-1; j_gene: TRBJ1-1; abundance: medium-sized; CDR3aa: CAITNVRSGSEAFF; CDR3nt: TGTGCCATAACGAACGTCAGGTCGGGGTCTGAAGCTTTCTTT
d_gene: .; v_gene: TRBV28; j_gene: TRBJ1-5; abundance: .; CDR3aa: CASSLRGGGQPQHF; CDR3nt: TGTGCCAGCAGTTTGAGGGGAGGAGGGCAGCCCCAGCATTTT
d_gene: .; v_gene: TRBV5-1; j_gene: TRBJ1-1; abundance: medium-sized; CDR3aa: CASSGIGGTEAFF; CDR3nt: TGCGCCAGCAGTGGGATAGGGGGGACTGAAGCTTTCTTT
d_gene: .; v_gene: TRBV20-1; j_gene: TRBJ2-7; abundance: medium-sized; CDR3aa: CSTTDLDHEQYF; CDR3nt: TGCAGTACGACAGATTTGGACCACGAGCAGTACTTC
d_gene: .; v_gene: TRBV6-1; j_gene: TRBJ2-3; abundance: medium-sized; CDR3aa: CASSGQIPTDTQYF; CDR3nt: TGTGCCAGCAGTGGACAGATACCCACAGATACGCAGTATTTT
d_gene: .; v_gene: TRBV5-6; j_gene: TRBJ1-2; abundance: few; CDR3aa: CASSFEGVYGYTF; CDR3nt: TGTGCCAGCAGCTTTGAAGGAGTCTATGGCTACACCTTC
d_gene: .; v_gene: TRBV10-3; j_gene: TRBJ1-3; abundance: .; CDR3aa: CATLAAGASSVNTVYF; CDR3nt: TGTGCCACCCTCGCGGCAGGGGCATCCTCTGTAAACACCGTATATTTT
d_gene: .; v_gene: TRBV4-2; j_gene: TRBJ2-1; abundance: medium-sized; CDR3aa: CASSQDHPSSIHNEQFF; CDR3nt: TGTGCCAGCAGCCAAGATCATCCCTCTAGCATTCACAATGAGCAGTTCTTC
d_gene: .; v_gene: TRBV6-1; j_gene: TRBJ2-2; abundance: medium-sized; CDR3aa: CATRRLANTGELFF; CDR3nt: TGTGCCACCAGGCGGCTCGCGAACACCGGGGAGCTGTTTTTT